The T cell receptor beta chain described here comes from a study of PD-1 blockade in classical Hodgkin lymphoma. Background on the study: Each patient was given nivolumab 3 mg/kg through a vein every 2 weeks.

V was trimmed by 2 bases and J by 1 base, leaving 5 bases between them. Germline values: CDR1 LNHDA, CDR2 SQIVND (reference sequence). The CDR3 runs 13 residues. There was relapse after autologous stem cell transplantation in every patient, and there was variation in brentuximab vedotin exposure. Complete response, partial response or progressive disease made up the best responses. The protocol was immunoSEQ multiplex PCR, while the TCRdb copy is restricted to in-frame clones and leaves out a portion. In the table there are some 30,000 clones, approximately 74% of which are singletons. The study, taken as a whole, reports: Baseline TCR diversity was reportedly lower in newly diagnosed patients than healthy donors. Before treatment, complete responders showed about the same diversity as newly diagnosed patients.

Comments on this clone: Its antigen is not known.

This clonotype was obtained from a human donor with classical Hodgkin lymphoma. The rearrangement uses TRBV19 and TRBJ1-1; D is perhaps TRBD1 (5 bases). Source: peripheral blood mononuclear cells (PBMCs), taken before the second cycle of nivolumab. The CDR3 reads CASSIRGNTEAFF. In DNA, the CDR3 is TGTGCCAGTAGTATAAGGGGGAACACTGAAGCTTTCTTT.